This T cell receptor beta chain was recovered during a study of blood T cell repertoires in COVID-19. Original processing notes: From reference gene primer amplification, estimates of nucleated cell counts were derived. Assay used: immunoSEQ multiplex PCR; TCRdb lists only in-frame clones, some missing. The V and J calls and clone size are taken from that table; D and trimming were inferred from the DNA. This table holds around 300,000 clones, 89% found once. This sequence was found in a man between 45 and 60 years old with acute or convalescent COVID-19. Sequenced material: peripheral blood.

The DNA of the CDR3 is TGTGCCAGTAGTAAGCGGAGTTGGAACACTGAAGCTTTCTTT. Amino acids: CASSKRSWNTEAFF. The V and J genes are TRBV19 and TRBJ1-1, with D hard to call. The ends were cut back, 4 bases at V and 1 base at J, with 10 bases in the middle. Germline V CDR1 and CDR2: LNHDA, SQIVND (reference sequence). The CDR3 covers 14 residues.